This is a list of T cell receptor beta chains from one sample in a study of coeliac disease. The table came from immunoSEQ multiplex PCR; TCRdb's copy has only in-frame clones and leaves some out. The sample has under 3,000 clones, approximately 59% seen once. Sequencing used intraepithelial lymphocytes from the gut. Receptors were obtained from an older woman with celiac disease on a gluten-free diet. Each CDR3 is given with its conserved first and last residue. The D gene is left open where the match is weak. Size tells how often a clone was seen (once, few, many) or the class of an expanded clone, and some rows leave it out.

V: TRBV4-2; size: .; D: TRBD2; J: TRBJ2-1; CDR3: CASHPGTSGPNEQFF; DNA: TGTGCCAGCCATCCCGGGACTAGCGGTCCAAATGAGCAGTTCTTC
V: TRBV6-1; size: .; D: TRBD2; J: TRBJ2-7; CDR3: CASSEAWGGYEQYF; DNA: TGTGCCAGCAGTGAAGCATGGGGGGGCTACGAGCAGTACTTC
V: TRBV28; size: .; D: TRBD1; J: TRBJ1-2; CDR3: CASSLTGKGGYTF; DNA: TGTGCCAGCAGTTTGACAGGGAAGGGAGGCTACACCTTC
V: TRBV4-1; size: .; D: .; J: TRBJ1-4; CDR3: CASSHREIGEIGSEKLFF; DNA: TGCGCCAGCAGCCATCGGGAGATAGGGGAGATAGGATCCGAAAAACTGTTTTTT
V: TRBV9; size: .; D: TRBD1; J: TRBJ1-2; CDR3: CAGSPTGTGQGYTF; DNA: TGTGCCGGCAGCCCCACCGGGACAGGGCAGGGCTACACCTTC
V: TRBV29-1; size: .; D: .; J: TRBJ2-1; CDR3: CSGEDSSRAYNEQFF; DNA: TGCAGCGGAGAGGACAGCTCTAGGGCCTACAATGAGCAGTTCTTC
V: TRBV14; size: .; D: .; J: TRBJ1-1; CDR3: CASSQALGGEAFF; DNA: TGTGCCAGCAGCCAAGCCTTAGGAGGTGAAGCTTTCTTT
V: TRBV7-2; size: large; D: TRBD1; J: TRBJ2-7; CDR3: CASSQPGQGIGIYEQYF; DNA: TGTGCCAGCAGCCAACCGGGACAGGGGATTGGGATCTACGAGCAGTACTTC
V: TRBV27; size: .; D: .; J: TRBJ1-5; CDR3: CASSLGQGWQPQHF; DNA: TGTGCCAGCAGTTTAGGGCAGGGATGGCAGCCCCAGCATTTT
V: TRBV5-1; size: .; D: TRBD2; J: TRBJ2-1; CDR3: CASSGYLAGAANEQFF; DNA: TGCGCCAGCAGCGGATACTTAGCGGGGGCCGCAAATGAGCAGTTCTTC
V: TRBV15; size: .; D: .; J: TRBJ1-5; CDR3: CATSSGYSNQPQHF; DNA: TGTGCCACCAGCAGCGGTTATAGCAATCAGCCCCAGCATTTT
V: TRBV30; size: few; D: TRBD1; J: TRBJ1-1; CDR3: CAWRLRGRNTEAFF; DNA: TGTGCCTGGAGACTCAGGGGGCGAAACACTGAAGCTTTCTTT
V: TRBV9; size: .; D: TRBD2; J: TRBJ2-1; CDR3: CASSVALREGSYNEQFF; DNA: TGTGCCAGCAGCGTAGCCCTGCGGGAGGGCTCATACAATGAGCAGTTCTTC
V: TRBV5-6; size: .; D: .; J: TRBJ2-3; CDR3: CASSPRWSADTQYF; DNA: TGTGCCAGCAGCCCCCGTTGGTCTGCGGATACGCAGTATTTT
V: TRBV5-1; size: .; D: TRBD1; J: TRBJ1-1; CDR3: CASRDYRGVATEAFF; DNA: TGTGCCAGCAGGGACTACAGGGGGGTGGCCACTGAAGCTTTCTTT
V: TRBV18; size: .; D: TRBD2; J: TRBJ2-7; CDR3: CASSSSMGGVYEQYF; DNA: TGTGCCAGCTCGAGCTCAATGGGGGGGGTCTACGAGCAGTACTTC
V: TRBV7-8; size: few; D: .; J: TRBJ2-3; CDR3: CASSQWAGPDTQYF; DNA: TGTGCCAGCAGCCAGTGGGCGGGCCCAGATACGCAGTATTTT
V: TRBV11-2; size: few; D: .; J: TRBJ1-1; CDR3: CASSLVGGRHTEAFF; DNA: TGTGCCAGCAGCCTTGTAGGGGGTAGACACACTGAAGCTTTCTTT
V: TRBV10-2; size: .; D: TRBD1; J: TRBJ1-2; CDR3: CASSSMTGNYGYTF; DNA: TGCGCCAGCAGTTCAATGACAGGGAATTATGGCTACACCTTC
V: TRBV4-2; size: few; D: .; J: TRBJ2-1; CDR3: CASSQGSGEQFF; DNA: TGTGCCAGCAGCCAAGGCAGTGGTGAGCAGTTCTTC
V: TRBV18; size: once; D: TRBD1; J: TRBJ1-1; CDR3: CASSPPKGQGETEAFF; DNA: TGTGCCAGCTCACCACCCAAAGGACAGGGAGAGACTGAAGCTTTCTTT
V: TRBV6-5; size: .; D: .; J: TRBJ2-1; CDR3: CASRGGTEQFF; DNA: TGTGCCAGCAGGGGAGGGACAGAGCAGTTCTTC
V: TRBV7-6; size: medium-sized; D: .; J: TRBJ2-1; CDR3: CASSLGVETGQFF; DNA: TGTGCCAGCAGCTTAGGGGTGGAAACGGGGCAGTTCTTC
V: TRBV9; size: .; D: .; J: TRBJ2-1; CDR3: CASSPEGNEQFF; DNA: TGTGCCAGCAGCCCGGAGGGCAATGAGCAGTTCTTC
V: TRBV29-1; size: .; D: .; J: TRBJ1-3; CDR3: CSVEVWTPGNTIYF; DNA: TGCAGCGTTGAAGTCTGGACACCGGGAAACACCATATATTTT
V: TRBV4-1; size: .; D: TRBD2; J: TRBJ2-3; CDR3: CASRYGPSGGLDTQYF; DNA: TGCGCCAGCCGTTACGGCCCTAGCGGGGGGTTAGATACGCAGTATTTT
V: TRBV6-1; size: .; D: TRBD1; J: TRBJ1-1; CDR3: CASSGGQGRANTEAFF; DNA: TGTGCCAGCAGTGGGGGACAGGGACGGGCGAACACTGAAGCTTTCTTT
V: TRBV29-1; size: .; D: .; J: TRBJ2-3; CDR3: CSVDGRGLGADTQYF; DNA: TGCAGCGTTGACGGGAGGGGGCTAGGAGCAGATACGCAGTATTTT
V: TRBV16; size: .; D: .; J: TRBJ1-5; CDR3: CASSQSPGGDQPQHF; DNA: TGTGCCAGCAGCCAATCACCTGGAGGCGACCAGCCCCAGCATTTT
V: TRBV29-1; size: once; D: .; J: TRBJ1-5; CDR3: CSATLALNQPQHF; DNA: TGCAGCGCAACATTGGCCCTCAATCAGCCCCAGCATTTT
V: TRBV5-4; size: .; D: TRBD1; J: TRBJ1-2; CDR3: CASSGWDSLVDYTF; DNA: TGTGCCAGCAGCGGCTGGGACAGTTTAGTTGACTACACCTTC
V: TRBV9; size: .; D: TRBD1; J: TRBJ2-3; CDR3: CASSPTPGQGGDTQYF; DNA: TGTGCCAGCAGCCCCACCCCGGGACAGGGAGGAGATACGCAGTATTTT
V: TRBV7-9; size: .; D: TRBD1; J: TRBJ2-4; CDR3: CASSPTTGEAKNIQYF; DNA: TGTGCCAGCAGCCCGACGACAGGGGAGGCCAAAAACATTCAGTACTTC
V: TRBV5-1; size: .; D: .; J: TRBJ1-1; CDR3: CASRNSPDTEAFF; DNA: TGCGCCAGCAGAAACTCCCCGGACACTGAAGCTTTCTTT
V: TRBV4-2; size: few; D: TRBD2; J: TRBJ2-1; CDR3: CASSHSGLAGKNEQFF; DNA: TGTGCCAGCAGCCACTCTGGACTAGCGGGGAAGAATGAGCAGTTCTTC
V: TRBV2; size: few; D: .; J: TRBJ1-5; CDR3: CASKGQGTSNQPQHF; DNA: TGTGCCAGCAAGGGGCAGGGTACTAGCAATCAGCCCCAGCATTTT
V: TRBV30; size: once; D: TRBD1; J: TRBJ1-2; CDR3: CAWSEGQGAYGYTF; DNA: TGTGCCTGGAGTGAAGGACAGGGGGCTTATGGCTACACCTTC
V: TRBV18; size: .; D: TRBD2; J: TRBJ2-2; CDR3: CASSGLAGGLNTGELFF; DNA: TGTGCCAGCTCGGGACTAGCGGGAGGCTTGAACACCGGGGAGCTGTTTTTT
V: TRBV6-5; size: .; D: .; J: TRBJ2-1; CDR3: CASSLARHGEQFF; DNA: TGTGCCAGCAGTTTAGCCCGTCACGGTGAGCAGTTCTTC
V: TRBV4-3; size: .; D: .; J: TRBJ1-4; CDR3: CASSQGGDPTNEKLFF; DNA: TGCGCCAGCAGCCAAGGCGGGGACCCAACTAATGAAAAACTGTTTTTT
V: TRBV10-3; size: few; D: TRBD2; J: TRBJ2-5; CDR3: CAIRAAGGHQETQYF; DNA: TGTGCCATCAGAGCAGCGGGGGGGCACCAAGAGACCCAGTACTTC
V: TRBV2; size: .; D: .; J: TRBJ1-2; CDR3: CASFRSQSGVEDYGYTF; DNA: TGTGCCAGCTTCCGCTCGCAATCAGGGGTTGAAGACTATGGCTACACCTTC
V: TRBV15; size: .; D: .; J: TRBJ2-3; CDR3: CATSRGERATDTQYF; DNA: TGTGCCACCAGCAGAGGCGAGCGGGCCACAGATACGCAGTATTTT
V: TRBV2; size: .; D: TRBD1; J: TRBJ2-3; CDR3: CASRTKTGYGTDTQYF; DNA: TGTGCCAGCAGGACAAAGACAGGGTACGGAACAGATACGCAGTATTTT
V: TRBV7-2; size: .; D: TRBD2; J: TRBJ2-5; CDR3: CASSSKRLAPETQYF; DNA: TGTGCCAGCAGCTCCAAACGACTAGCGCCGGAGACCCAGTACTTC
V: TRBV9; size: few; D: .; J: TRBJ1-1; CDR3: CASSVVLLAAEAFF; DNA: TGTGCCAGCAGCGTAGTCCTCCTGGCGGCTGAAGCTTTCTTT
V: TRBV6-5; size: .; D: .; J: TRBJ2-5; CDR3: CASSYGGAQYF; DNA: TGTGCCAGCAGTTACGGCGGCGCCCAGTACTTC
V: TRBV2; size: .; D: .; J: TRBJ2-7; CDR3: CASTGPGPYEQYF; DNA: TGTGCCAGCACAGGGCCGGGCCCCTACGAGCAGTACTTC
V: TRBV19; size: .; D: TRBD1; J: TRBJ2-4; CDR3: CASRPGQSSSLAKNIQYF; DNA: TGTGCCAGTAGGCCGGGACAGAGTTCTTCCTTAGCCAAAAACATTCAGTACTTC
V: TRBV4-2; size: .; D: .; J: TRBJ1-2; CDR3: CASSGTEANYGYTF; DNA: TGTGCCAGCAGCGGCACGGAGGCTAACTATGGCTACACCTTC
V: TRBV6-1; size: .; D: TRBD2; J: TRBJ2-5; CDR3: CASSEQERLAGVQETQYF; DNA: TGTGCCAGCAGTGAACAGGAGAGACTAGCGGGCGTTCAAGAGACCCAGTACTTC
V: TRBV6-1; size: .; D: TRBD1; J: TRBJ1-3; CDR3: CASSAGTGVFEGSGNTIYF; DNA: TGTGCCAGCAGTGCCGGGACAGGGGTGTTCGAAGGCTCTGGAAACACCATATATTTT
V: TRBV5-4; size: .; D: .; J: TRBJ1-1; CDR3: CASGRVTEAFF; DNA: TGTGCCAGCGGCAGGGTGACGGAAGCTTTCTTT
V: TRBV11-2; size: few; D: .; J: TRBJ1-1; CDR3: CASSSLMGSTHTEAFF; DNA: TGTGCCAGCAGCTCCCTTATGGGCAGCACTCACACTGAAGCTTTCTTT
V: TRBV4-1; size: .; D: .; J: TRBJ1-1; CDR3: CASSQDFSGRPEAFF; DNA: TGCGCCAGCAGCCAAGACTTTTCGGGTCGGCCTGAAGCTTTCTTT
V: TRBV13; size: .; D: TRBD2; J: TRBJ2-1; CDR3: CASSLGTSGYNEQFF; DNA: TGTGCCAGCAGCTTAGGGACTAGCGGGTACAATGAGCAGTTCTTC